One sample yielded the 13 T cell receptor beta chains listed below, sequenced in a study of T cell repertoires in cytomegalovirus infection. These receptors have no known antigen. From the reads, TCRdb called clonotypes with MiXCR, one entry per CDR3 protein. The table records hundreds of thousands of distinct CDR3 sequences, around a third of them present only once. Sequences were derived from cultured PBMCs, sampled from culture after CMV antigen stimulation. The receptor set was obtained from a human donor in good health (CMV status not recorded). Some clones in this sample may be carry-over from other donors' samples.

This clonotype was found a few times. The chain joins TRBV11-2 to TRBJ2-1; no reliable D call. The ends were cut back, 5 bases at V and 8 bases at J, with 13 bases in the middle. Germline CDR1 is SGHAT and CDR2 is FQNNGV. The CDR3 contains 13 residues. Here the CDR3 reads CASSDGTPDEQFF. The CDR3 DNA reads TGTGCCAGCAGCGACGGAACGCCCGATGAGCAGTTCTTC.

This rearrangement joins TRBV6-6 to TRBJ1-4; a weak D match, TRBD1 (6 bases). V gave up 7 bases and J gave up 6 bases, with 12 bases separating them. The V gene's germline CDR1 is MNHNY and CDR2 SVGAGI (reference sequence). This CDR3 spans 13 amino acids. The CDR3 spells CASNPQGYEKLFF. CDR3 nucleotides: TGTGCCAGCAACCCCCAGGGGTATGAAAAACTGTTTTTT.

The gene calls are TRBV7-9 and TRBJ2-7; 10 bases align to TRBD1. Germline CDR1 and CDR2: SEHNR and FQNEAQ (reference sequence). With 4 bases clipped from V and 3 bases from J, the junction kept 6 bases outside the gene matches. There are 15 residues in the CDR3. DNA of the CDR3: TGTGCCAGCAGCTACAGGACAGGGGGTTTCTACGAGCAGTACTTC. The encoded protein is CASSYRTGGFYEQYF.

This chain uses TRBV6-2 or TRBV6-3 with TRBJ2-2; 10 bases fit TRBD2. The CDR3 length is 17 residues. V was pared by 2 bases and J by 6 bases, with 9 bases of the junction left unmatched. Germline V gene data show CDR1 as MNHEY and CDR2 as SVGEGT. This chain's CDR3 is CASSYISSGRASGELFF. The CDR3 DNA reads TGTGCCAGCAGTTACATTTCCAGCGGGAGGGCCTCCGGGGAGCTGTTTTTT.

The rearrangement links TRBV2 to TRBJ2-7, with D unclear. V gave up 6 bases and J gave up 2 bases, with 8 bases separating them. Per germline, CDR1 SNHLY and CDR2 FYNNEI. The CDR3 is 12 amino acids. DNA of the CDR3: TGTGCCAGCAGGGTCCCACCCTACGAGCAGTACTTC. It translates to CASRVPPYEQYF.

This chain uses TRBV5-4 with TRBJ2-7; D perhaps matches TRBD1 (6 bases). V lost 4 bases and J lost 3, with 11 bases in between. The CDR3 totals 13 residues. CDR1 and CDR2 from the germline V gene are SGHNT and YYREEE (reference sequence). CDR3 amino acids: CASSIDRFYEQYF. CDR3 nucleotide sequence: TGTGCCAGCAGCATCGACAGGTTCTACGAGCAGTACTTC.

The chain combines TRBV6-6 with TRBJ2-5, with 8 bases that match TRBD1. V dropped 6 bases and J dropped 4; count of bases not matched to a gene: 7. There are 14 residues in the CDR3. Germline V gene sequence: CDR1 MNHNY, CDR2 SVGAGI (reference sequence). The CDR3 loop reads CASSWDRSPETQYF. The CDR3 nucleotides read TGTGCCAGCAGCTGGGACAGGTCTCCAGAGACCCAGTACTTC.

The chain employs TRBV3-1 and TRBJ2-1; TRBD2 agrees at 7 bases. This CDR3 has 17 amino acids. Germline V gene sequence: CDR1 LGHDT, CDR2 YNNKEL (reference sequence). J lost 8 bases, V lost 2 bases, and 15 bases had no gene match. CDR3 protein: CASSQRGTIKNGDEQFF. CDR3 nucleotide sequence: TGTGCCAGCAGCCAACGAGGGACTATCAAAAATGGGGATGAGCAGTTCTTC.

CDR3 DNA sequence: TGTGCTAATTCGTGGGGGTCGGAGACCCAGTACTTC. Translating gives CANSWGSETQYF. This sequence joins TRBV2 and TRBJ2-5; D may match TRBD1 or TRBD2 (5 bases each). Germline lookup yields CDR1 SNHLY and CDR2 FYNNEI. There are 12 residues in the CDR3.

The sample holds a few counts of this clonotype. V gene TRBV7-9 combines with J gene TRBJ2-5; D may be TRBD1 (5 bases). The CDR3 is 13 amino acids. From germline, CDR1 is SEHNR and CDR2 FQNEAQ (reference sequence). Trimming stripped 4 bases from V and 7 bases from J, with 13 bases between. As DNA, the CDR3 is TGTGCCAGCAGCTCGGACATCCTTGGGACCCAGTACTTC. Amino acid sequence: CASSSDILGTQYF.

The CDR3 region is CSAREQADSPLHF. In DNA, the CDR3 is TGCAGTGCTAGAGAACAGGCCGACTCACCCCTCCACTTT. This chain links TRBV20-1 with TRBJ1-6, with a possible D match to TRBD1 (5 bases). CDR3 length: 13 amino acids. Trimming pared 0 bases from V and 10 bases from J, leaving 10 bases between. CDR1 is DFQATT, CDR2 SNEGSKA, per germline (reference sequence).

This clonotype was observed at least ten times. The chain carries TRBV7-8 and TRBJ1-5; D unresolved. The germline CDR1 and CDR2 sequences are SGHVS and FQNEAQ. This CDR3 has 14 amino acids. V lost 4 bases, J lost 5 bases, and 12 bases lay in between. CDR3 in DNA: TGTGCCAGCAGCTCCGCCCCGGAGGATCAGCCCCAGCATTTT. Translation: CASSSAPEDQPQHF.

This clonotype was recorded a few times. The V gene is TRBV10-3, the J gene TRBJ1-1, with a tentative D call TRBD1 (5 bases). V lost 6 bases, J lost 11 bases, and 13 bases lay in between. The CDR3 spans 11 residues. Germline V gene sequence: CDR1 ENHRY, CDR2 SYGVKD. The CDR3 protein is CAIREQDRAFF. The CDR3 DNA follows: TGTGCCATCAGAGAACAGGATAGGGCTTTCTTT.